This TCR beta chain was documented in a study of cytomegalovirus exposure and HLA in healthy donors. Study information: In an earlier analysis, around 100 million unique TCR beta sequences were found from about 190 million T cells. General study points: In presence/absence analyses, roughly uniform sequencing depth across donors was assumed. There were some public TCRs occurring in many donors, but most TCR sequences were rare.

V dropped 0 bases and J dropped 8 bases, with 7 bases sitting between them. The CDR3 consists of 12 residues. Germline V gene data show CDR1 as SGHVS and CDR2 as FQNEAQ. The study ran its PCR with 60 Vbeta and 13 Jbeta primers. The method was immunoSEQ multiplex PCR; TCRdb's version includes in-frame clones alone and lacks a portion of them. In the table there are about 140,000 clones, 75% to 90% of which are singletons. Comments on this clone: The antigen is unknown.

This chain joins TRBV7-8 and TRBJ1-2; no clear D gene. The sequenced material came from PBMCs. The receptor comes from a man aged 35-49 years in good health and CMV-seronegative. The CDR3 sequence is CASSLAAGGYTF. The CDR3 nucleotides are TGTGCCAGCAGCTTAGCGGCAGGCGGCTACACCTTC.